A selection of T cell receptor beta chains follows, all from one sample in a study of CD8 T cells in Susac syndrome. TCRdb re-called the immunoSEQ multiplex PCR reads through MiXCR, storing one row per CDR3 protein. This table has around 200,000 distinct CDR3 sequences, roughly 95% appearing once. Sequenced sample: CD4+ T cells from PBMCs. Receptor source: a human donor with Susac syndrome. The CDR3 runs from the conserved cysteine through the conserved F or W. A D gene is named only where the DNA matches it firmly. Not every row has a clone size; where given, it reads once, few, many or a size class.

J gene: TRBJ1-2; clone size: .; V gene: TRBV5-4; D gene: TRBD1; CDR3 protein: CASSTGTGEWNGYTF; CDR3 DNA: TGTGCCAGCAGCACCGGGACAGGGGAGTGGAATGGCTACACCTTC
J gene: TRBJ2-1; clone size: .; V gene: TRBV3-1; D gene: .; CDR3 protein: CASSPIATSRGASNEQFF; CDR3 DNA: TGTGCCAGCAGCCCGATAGCGACTAGCCGGGGGGCCTCCAATGAGCAGTTCTTC
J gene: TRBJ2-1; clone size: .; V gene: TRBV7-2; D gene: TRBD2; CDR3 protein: CASSWTSGKSDEQFF; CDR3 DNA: TGTGCCAGCAGCTGGACTAGCGGGAAGAGCGATGAGCAGTTCTTC
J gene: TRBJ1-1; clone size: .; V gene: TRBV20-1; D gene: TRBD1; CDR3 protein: CSARKQGRSTEAFF; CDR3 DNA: TGCAGTGCTAGGAAACAGGGGAGGAGCACTGAAGCTTTCTTT
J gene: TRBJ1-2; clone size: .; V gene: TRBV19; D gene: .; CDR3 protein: CASTRGGLYGYTF; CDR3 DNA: TGTGCCAGTACCAGGGGCGGCCTCTATGGCTACACCTTC
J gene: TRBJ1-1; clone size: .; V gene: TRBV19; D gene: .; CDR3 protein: CASSIRTDTEAFF; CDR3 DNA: TGTGCCAGTAGTATACGGACAGACACTGAAGCTTTCTTT
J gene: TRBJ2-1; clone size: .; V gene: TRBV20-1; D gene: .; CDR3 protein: CSARVLGRDEQFF; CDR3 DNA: TGCAGTGCTAGAGTTCTGGGTAGAGATGAGCAGTTCTTC
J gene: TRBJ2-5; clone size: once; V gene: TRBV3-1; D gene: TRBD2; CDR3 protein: CASSQRGGRETQYF; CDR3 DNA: TGTGCCAGCAGTCAACGGGGGGGCCGGGAGACCCAGTACTTC
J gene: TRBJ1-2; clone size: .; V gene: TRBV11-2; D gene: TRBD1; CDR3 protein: CASSFGGQIYGYTF; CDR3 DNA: TGTGCCAGCAGCTTCGGGGGACAGATCTATGGCTACACCTTC
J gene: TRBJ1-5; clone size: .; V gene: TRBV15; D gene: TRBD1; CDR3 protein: CATSRDWAGQGARGQPQHF; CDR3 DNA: TGTGCCACCAGCAGAGATTGGGCGGGGCAGGGGGCGAGGGGGCAGCCCCAGCATTTT
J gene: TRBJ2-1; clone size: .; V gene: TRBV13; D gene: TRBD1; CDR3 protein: CASSLRGRSSYNEQFF; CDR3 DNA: TGTGCCAGCAGCTTAAGGGGGCGGAGCTCCTACAATGAGCAGTTCTTC
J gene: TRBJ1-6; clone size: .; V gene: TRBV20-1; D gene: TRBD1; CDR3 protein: CSAGTGQHNSPLHF; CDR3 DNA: TGCAGTGCTGGGACAGGGCAGCACAATTCACCCCTCCACTTT
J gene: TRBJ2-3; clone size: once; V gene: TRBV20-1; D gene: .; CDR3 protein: CSINLVRIGGYPDTQYF; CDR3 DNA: TGCAGTATCAATCTAGTCCGTATAGGGGGTTACCCAGATACGCAGTATTTT
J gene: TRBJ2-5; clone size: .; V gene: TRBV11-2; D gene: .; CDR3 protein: CASSSSETETQYF; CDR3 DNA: TGTGCCAGCAGCTCCTCCGAGACGGAGACCCAGTACTTC
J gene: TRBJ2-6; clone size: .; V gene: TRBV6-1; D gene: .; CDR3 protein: CASRSNQADPGANVLTF; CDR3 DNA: TGTGCCAGCAGGTCTAACCAGGCCGATCCTGGGGCCAACGTCCTGACTTTC
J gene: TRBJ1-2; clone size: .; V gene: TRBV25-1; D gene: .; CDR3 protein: CASSESKKGIFGYTF; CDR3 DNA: TGTGCCAGCAGTGAATCGAAAAAAGGTATCTTTGGCTACACCTTC
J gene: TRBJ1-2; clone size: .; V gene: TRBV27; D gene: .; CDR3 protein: CASSERDSYGYTF; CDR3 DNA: TGTGCCAGCAGCGAGAGAGACTCGTATGGCTACACCTTC
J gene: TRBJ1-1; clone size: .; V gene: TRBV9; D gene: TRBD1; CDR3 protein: CASSAPRTGGTEAFF; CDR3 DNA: TGTGCCAGCAGCGCCCCCCGGACAGGGGGCACTGAAGCTTTCTTT
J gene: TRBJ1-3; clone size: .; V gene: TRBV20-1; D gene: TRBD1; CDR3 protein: CSARSGQGRNTIYF; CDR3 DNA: TGCAGTGCTAGGTCGGGACAGGGTAGAAACACCATATATTTT
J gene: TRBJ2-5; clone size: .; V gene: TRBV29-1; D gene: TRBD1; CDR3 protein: CSVGTGGEETQYF; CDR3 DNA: TGCAGCGTAGGGACAGGGGGCGAAGAGACCCAGTACTTC
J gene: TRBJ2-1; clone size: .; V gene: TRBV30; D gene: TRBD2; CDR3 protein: CAWNPVAGDYNEQFF; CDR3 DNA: TGTGCCTGGAACCCGGTAGCGGGGGACTACAATGAGCAGTTCTTC
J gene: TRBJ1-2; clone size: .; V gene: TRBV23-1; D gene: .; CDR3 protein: CASTLPLRTVYGYTF; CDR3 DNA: TGCGCCAGCACCCTGCCCCTACGGACAGTCTATGGCTACACCTTC
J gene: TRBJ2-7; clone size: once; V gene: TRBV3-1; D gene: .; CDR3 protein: CASSLNTGLSYEQYF; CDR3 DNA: TGTGCCAGCAGCCTCAACACGGGACTCTCCTACGAGCAGTACTTC
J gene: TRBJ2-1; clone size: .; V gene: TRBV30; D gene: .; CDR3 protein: CAWSLRSGWNEQFF; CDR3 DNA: TGTGCCTGGAGTCTTCGAAGCGGGTGGAATGAGCAGTTCTTC
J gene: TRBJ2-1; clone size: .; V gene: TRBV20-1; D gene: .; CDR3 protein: CSANAEGGPWNEQFF; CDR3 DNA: TGCAGTGCCAACGCCGAGGGGGGGCCGTGGAATGAGCAGTTCTTC
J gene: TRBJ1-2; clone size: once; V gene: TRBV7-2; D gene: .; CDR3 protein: CASSSVVGNYGYTF; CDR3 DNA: TGTGCCAGCAGCTCTGTGGTCGGAAACTATGGCTACACCTTC
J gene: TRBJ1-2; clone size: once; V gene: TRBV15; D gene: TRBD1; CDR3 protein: CATSSRTGGGGYTF; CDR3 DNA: TGTGCCACCAGCAGCCGAACAGGGGGAGGCGGCTACACCTTC
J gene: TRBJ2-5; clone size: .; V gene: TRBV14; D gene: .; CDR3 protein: CASSLVRGALDETQYF; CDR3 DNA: TGTGCCAGCAGCCTAGTCAGGGGGGCGCTTGATGAGACCCAGTACTTC
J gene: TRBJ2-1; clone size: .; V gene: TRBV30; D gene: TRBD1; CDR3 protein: CAWSGEWDRNNEQFF; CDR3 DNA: TGTGCCTGGAGTGGGGAATGGGACAGAAACAATGAGCAGTTCTTC
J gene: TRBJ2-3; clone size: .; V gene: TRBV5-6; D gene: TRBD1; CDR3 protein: CASSLTGTGSTDTQYF; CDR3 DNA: TGTGCCAGCAGCTTAACCGGGACAGGTAGCACAGATACGCAGTATTTT
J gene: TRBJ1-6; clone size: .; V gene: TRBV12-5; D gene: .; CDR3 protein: CASGLGPGQGNSPLHF; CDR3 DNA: TGTGCTAGTGGTTTGGGTCCGGGGCAGGGGAATTCACCCCTCCACTTT
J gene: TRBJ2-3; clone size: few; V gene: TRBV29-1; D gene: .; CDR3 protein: CSVETGGTDTQYF; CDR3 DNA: TGCAGCGTTGAAACGGGGGGCACAGATACGCAGTATTTT
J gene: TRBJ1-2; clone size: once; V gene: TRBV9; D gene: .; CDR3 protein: CASSVGQIGHGYTF; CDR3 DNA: TGTGCCAGCAGCGTAGGGCAGATCGGGCATGGCTACACCTTC
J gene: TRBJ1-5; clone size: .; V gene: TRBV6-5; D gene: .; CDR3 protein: CASSSVSTPAGIQPQHF; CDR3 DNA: TGTGCCAGCAGTTCCGTGTCTACCCCGGCGGGGATCCAGCCCCAGCATTTT
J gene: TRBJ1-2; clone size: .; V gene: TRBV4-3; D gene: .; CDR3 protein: CASSQEGGDGYTF; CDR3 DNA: TGCGCCAGCAGCCAAGAAGGGGGAGATGGCTACACCTTC
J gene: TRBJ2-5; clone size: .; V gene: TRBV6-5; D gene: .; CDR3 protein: CASSPRDLETQYF; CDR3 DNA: TGTGCCAGCAGCCCCCGGGACTTAGAGACCCAGTACTTC
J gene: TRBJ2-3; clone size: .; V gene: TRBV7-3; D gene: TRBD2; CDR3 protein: CASSLFPTSGGFTDTQYF; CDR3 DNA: TGTGCCAGCAGCTTATTCCCGACTAGCGGGGGGTTCACAGATACGCAGTATTTT
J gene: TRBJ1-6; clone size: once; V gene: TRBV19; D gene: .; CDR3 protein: CASRAGVNSPLHF; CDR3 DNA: TGTGCCAGTAGGGCAGGGGTAAATTCACCCCTCCACTTT
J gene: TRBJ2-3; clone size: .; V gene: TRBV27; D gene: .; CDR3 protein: CASSRYRDGSTDTQYF; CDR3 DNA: TGTGCCAGCAGCAGATACCGGGACGGTAGCACAGATACGCAGTATTTT
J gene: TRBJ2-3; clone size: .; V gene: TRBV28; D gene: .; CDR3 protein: CASTLDRGVDTQYF; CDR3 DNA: TGTGCCAGCACCCTTGACCGGGGAGTGGATACGCAGTATTTT
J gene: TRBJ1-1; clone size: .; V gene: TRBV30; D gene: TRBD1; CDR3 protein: CAWTRTGGTEAFF; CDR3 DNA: TGTGCCTGGACCCGGACAGGGGGCACTGAAGCTTTCTTT
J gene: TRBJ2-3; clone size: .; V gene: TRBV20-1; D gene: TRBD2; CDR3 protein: CSARDLAGGWITDTQYF; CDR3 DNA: TGCAGTGCTAGAGATCTAGCGGGGGGATGGATTACAGATACGCAGTATTTT
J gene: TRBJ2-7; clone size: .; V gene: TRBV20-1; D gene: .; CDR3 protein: CSAHGGPYEQYF; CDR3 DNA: TGCAGTGCCCACGGTGGGCCCTACGAGCAGTACTTC
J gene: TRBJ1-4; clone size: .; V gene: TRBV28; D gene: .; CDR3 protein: CASRQVREKLFF; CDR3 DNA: TGTGCCAGCAGGCAGGTTCGGGAAAAACTGTTTTTT
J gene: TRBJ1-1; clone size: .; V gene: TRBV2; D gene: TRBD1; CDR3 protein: CASTFDRGRSEAFF; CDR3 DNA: TGTGCCAGCACCTTTGACAGGGGGCGATCTGAAGCTTTCTTT
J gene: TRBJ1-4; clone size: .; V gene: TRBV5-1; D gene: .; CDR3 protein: CASSSWGPGEKLFF; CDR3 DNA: TGCGCCAGCAGCTCCTGGGGGCCAGGAGAAAAACTGTTTTTT
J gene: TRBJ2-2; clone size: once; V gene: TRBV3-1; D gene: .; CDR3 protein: CASSQSRGRNTGELFF; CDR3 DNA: TGTGCCAGCAGCCAAAGCAGGGGTCGAAACACCGGGGAGCTGTTTTTT
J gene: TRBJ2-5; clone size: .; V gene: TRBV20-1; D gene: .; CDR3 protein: CSAPSWETQYF; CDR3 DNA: TGCAGTGCCCCCTCTTGGGAGACCCAGTACTTC
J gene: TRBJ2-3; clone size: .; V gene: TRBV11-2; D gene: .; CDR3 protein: CASSLSVPTDTQYF; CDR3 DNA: TGTGCCAGCAGCTTATCGGTTCCCACAGATACGCAGTATTTT
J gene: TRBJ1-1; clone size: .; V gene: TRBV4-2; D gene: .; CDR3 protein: CASSQDIGAGAHEAFF; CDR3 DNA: TGTGCCAGCAGCCAAGATATCGGCGCAGGGGCACATGAAGCTTTCTTT
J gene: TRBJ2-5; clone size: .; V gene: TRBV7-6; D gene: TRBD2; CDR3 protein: CASSPSRGGGAGGETQYF; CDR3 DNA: TGTGCCAGCAGCCCCTCTCGAGGCGGGGGGGCCGGGGGAGAGACCCAGTACTTC
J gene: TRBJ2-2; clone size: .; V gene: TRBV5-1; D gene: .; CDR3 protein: CASSLRQATNTGELFF; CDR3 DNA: TGCGCCAGCAGCTTACGACAGGCCACGAACACCGGGGAGCTGTTTTTT
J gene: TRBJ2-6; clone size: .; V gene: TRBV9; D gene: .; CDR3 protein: CASSPRPGSGANVLTF; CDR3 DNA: TGTGCCAGCAGCCCCCGCCCGGGCTCTGGGGCCAACGTCCTGACTTTC
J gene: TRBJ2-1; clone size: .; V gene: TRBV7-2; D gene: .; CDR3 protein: CASSHKPEQFF; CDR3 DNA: TGTGCCAGCAGCCATAAACCGGAGCAGTTCTTC
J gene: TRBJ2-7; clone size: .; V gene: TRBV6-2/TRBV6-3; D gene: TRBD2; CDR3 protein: CASSYSRGGDPYEQYF; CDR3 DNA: TGTGCCAGCAGTTACTCGCGCGGGGGTGACCCCTACGAGCAGTACTTC
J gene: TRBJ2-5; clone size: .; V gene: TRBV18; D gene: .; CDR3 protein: CASSPGHREETQYF; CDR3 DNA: TGTGCCAGCTCACCAGGTCACAGGGAGGAGACCCAGTACTTC